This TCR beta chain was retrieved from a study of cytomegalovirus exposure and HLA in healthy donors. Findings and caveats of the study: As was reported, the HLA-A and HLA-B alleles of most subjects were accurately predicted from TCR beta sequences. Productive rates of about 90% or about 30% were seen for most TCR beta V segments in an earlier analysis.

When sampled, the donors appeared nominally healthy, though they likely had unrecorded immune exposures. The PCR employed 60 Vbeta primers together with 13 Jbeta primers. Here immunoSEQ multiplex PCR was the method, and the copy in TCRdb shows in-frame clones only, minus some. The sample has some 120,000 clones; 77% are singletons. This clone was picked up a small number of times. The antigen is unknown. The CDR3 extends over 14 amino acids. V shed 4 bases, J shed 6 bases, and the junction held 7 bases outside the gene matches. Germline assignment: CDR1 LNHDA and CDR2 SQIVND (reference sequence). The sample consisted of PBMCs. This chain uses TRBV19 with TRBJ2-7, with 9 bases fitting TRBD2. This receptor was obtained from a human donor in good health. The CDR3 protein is CASSTVAGASEQYF. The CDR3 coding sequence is TGTGCCAGTAGTACTGTAGCGGGAGCAAGCGAGCAGTACTTC.